Below are 5 T cell receptor beta chains sequenced from a single sample in a study of blood T cell repertoires in COVID-19 (dated by TCRdb to the early 2020s). Libraries were constructed by the immunoSEQ multiplex PCR assay. As stored in TCRdb, this immuneACCESS dataset retains in-frame rearrangements with V and J assigned. A fraction of the clones does not appear; measured against another copy, unresolved V genes explain less than half of the discrepancy, and the remainder lacks a known reason. Here the sample has fewer than 150,000 clones; more than 60% occur a single time. The biggest ten clones account for 2% to 2.5% of the sample. Sequencing used peripheral blood. The receptors originated from a man between 65 and 85 years old with acute or convalescent COVID-19.

The rearrangement uses TRBV4-3 and TRBJ1-3; the D is unclear. This CDR3 has 15 residues. V lost 2 bases to trimming and J lost 0 bases, with 8 bases between them. Germline lookup yields CDR1 LGHNA and CDR2 YSLEER. The CDR3 reads CASSQSSLSGNTIYF. The CDR3 DNA sequence: TGCGCCAGCAGCCAATCTTCACTCTCTGGAAACACCATATATTTT.

The rearrangement uses TRBV12-3 or TRBV12-4 and TRBJ1-5; no clear D gene. The CDR3 runs to 13 residues. V was clipped by 5 bases and J by 2 bases, with 7 bases between them. The CDR3 region has the DNA TGTGCCAGCAGTAGAGCGGGCAATCAGCCCCAGCATTTT. It yields the protein CASSRAGNQPQHF.

This clone appeared a few times. The chain is built from TRBV2 and TRBJ2-1; 14 bases are shared with TRBD2. Germline values: CDR1 SNHLY, CDR2 FYNNEI. Trimming at V came to 8 bases and at J to 0 bases, leaving 9 bases not matched to a gene. The CDR3 consists of 18 residues. The CDR3 nucleotides are TGTGCCAGCGGAAGGACTAGCGGGGGGTCGAGCTCCTACAATGAGCAGTTCTTC. Translating it yields CASGRTSGGSSSYNEQFF.

This chain links TRBV11-3 with TRBJ2-7; 11 bases agree with TRBD2. The CDR3 has 18 amino acids. Trimming cost V 5 bases and J 1 base; bases outside gene matches: 13. CDR1 is SGHNT, CDR2 YENEEA, per germline. The CDR3 coding sequence is TGTGCCAGCAGCCCAACTCTGCCCCTAGCGGGGGGATCCTACGAGCAGTACTTC. Its translation is CASSPTLPLAGGSYEQYF.

This clone has a handful of counts. V and J are TRBV7-2 and TRBJ1-4; D call uncertain. The CDR3 runs 13 residues. Between the trimmed V and J ends, which lost 1 base and 4 bases, there was a span of 4 bases. In germline, CDR1 is SGHTA, CDR2 FQGNSA. CDR3 protein: CASSLVYNEKLFF. The CDR3 nucleotides are TGTGCCAGCAGCTTAGTATATAATGAAAAACTGTTTTTT.